What follows are 29 T cell receptor beta chains derived from one specimen sequenced in a study of Tregs in tolerant kidney transplant recipients. Antigens for these TCRs are unknown. TCRdb keeps only in-frame clones here, not all; method: immunoSEQ multiplex PCR. The sample holds roughly 4,200 clones, 55% to 60% seen once. The specimen was CD8+ T cells from blood cultured with allogeneic cells. These receptors all come from a human donor in good health.

V gene TRBV7-3 combines with J gene TRBJ1-1; possibly TRBD1 for D (6 bases). The V gene lost 3 bases and the J gene lost 0 bases, with 11 bases spanning the gap. Per germline, CDR1 SGHTA and CDR2 FQGTGA. This CDR3 is built from 15 residues. CDR3 coding DNA: TGTGCCAGCAGCTTCCCCAGGGGCATGAACACTGAAGCTTTCTTT. Translated: CASSFPRGMNTEAFF.

The chain recombines TRBV27 with TRBJ2-7, with D uncertain. Germline V gene lookup returns CDR1 MNHEY and CDR2 SMNVEV (reference sequence). The CDR3 runs to 13 residues. Trimming removed 3 bases at V and 1 base at J, with 7 bases between. CDR3 DNA sequence: TGTGCCAGCAGTTTGCAAGGGTCCTACGAGCAGTACTTC. It specifies CASSLQGSYEQYF.

This rearrangement joins TRBV25-1 to TRBJ1-1; D uncertain. V lost 1 base, J lost 6 bases, and 15 bases lay in between. Germline V gives CDR1 MGHDK, CDR2 SYGVNS. The CDR3 is 15 residues long. CDR3 bases: TGTGCCAGCAGTGAATCCCTATCCGGTCAACCTGAAGCTTTCTTT. It is translated as CASSESLSGQPEAFF.

CDR3 sequence reads: CASSPETGGIDTQYF. The CDR3 DNA reads TGTGCCAGCAGTCCAGAGACAGGGGGCATAGATACGCAGTATTTT. The chain employs TRBV2 and TRBJ2-3; 10 bases map to TRBD1. This CDR3 has 15 residues. Per the germline V gene, CDR1 is SNHLY and CDR2 is FYNNEI. The ends lost 5 bases at V and 5 bases at J; junction bases unmatched: 7.

The chain couples TRBV30 to TRBJ2-1; 8 positions match TRBD2. The CDR3 runs to 15 residues. V trimming: 4 bases; J trimming: 0 bases; junction bases outside the gene matches: 5. The germline gives CDR1 GTSNPN, CDR2 SVGIG (reference sequence). CDR3 nucleotides: TGTGCCTGGACCTTACTAGCGGCCTCCTACAATGAGCAGTTCTTC. This encodes CAWTLLAASYNEQFF.

V is TRBV5-4 and J is TRBJ2-6; 10 nucleotides line up with TRBD2. V dropped 6 bases and J dropped 3; count of bases not matched to a gene: 12. The germline V gene has CDR1 SGHNT and CDR2 YYREEE (reference sequence). The length of the CDR3 is 18 residues. The CDR3 sequence: CASTPRGSGRSGANVLTF. Here the CDR3 DNA reads TGTGCCAGCACCCCGCGGGGTAGCGGGAGGAGTGGGGCCAACGTCCTGACTTTC.

A few counts support this clone. The chain couples TRBV6-5 to TRBJ2-1; maybe TRBD2 (5 bases). The CDR3 has 13 residues. V was pared by 2 bases and J by 9 bases, with 11 bases between. Per the germline V gene, CDR1 is MNHEY and CDR2 is SVGAGI. The CDR3 DNA sequence: TGTGCCAGCAGTTACGGGAGTTCAGTTGAGCAGTTCTTC. Protein sequence: CASSYGSSVEQFF.

A few counts support this clone. The chain recombines TRBV6-5 with TRBJ2-1; D is possibly TRBD1 or TRBD2 (5 bases each). The germline CDR1 and CDR2 sequences are MNHEY and SVGAGI. V gave up 0 bases and J gave up 8 bases, with 14 bases separating them. CDR3 size: 15 residues. The CDR3 coding sequence is TGTGCCAGCAGTTACTCAGGCGAGGGGTGGGATGAGCAGTTCTTC. Translation gives CASSYSGEGWDEQFF.

The chain carries TRBV29-1 and TRBJ2-3; the D is unclear. Trimming cost V 6 bases and J 2 bases, with 9 bases left between them. The germline V gene encodes CDR1 SQVTM and CDR2 ANQGSEA. CDR3 length: 12 amino acids. DNA of the CDR3: TGCAGCGTGGAGAGTAACACAGATACGCAGTATTTT. This translates into CSVESNTDTQYF.

On this clone: This same CDR3 is encoded by further DNA sequences in the sample. The chain combines TRBV9 with TRBJ2-2; D is unresolved. Germline CDR1 SGDLS, CDR2 YYNGEE. Trimming pared 3 bases from V and 2 bases from J, leaving 2 bases between. This CDR3 is 12 amino acids long. The CDR3 loop reads CASSANTGELFF. DNA of the CDR3: TGTGCCAGCAGCGCTAACACCGGGGAGCTGTTTTTT.

The rearrangement links TRBV5-8 to TRBJ1-1, with D possibly matching TRBD1 (6 bases). The CDR3 loop spans 16 amino acids. V lost 3 bases and J 1 base, leaving 16 bases between the germline ends. Germline CDR1 and CDR2: SGHTS and YDEGEE. The CDR3 loop is CASSSGQSFPNTEAFF. In DNA form, the CDR3 reads TGTGCCAGCAGCTCCGGACAGAGCTTTCCGAACACTGAAGCTTTCTTT.

This clone was seen more than once but under ten times. The rearrangement joins TRBV29-1 to TRBJ2-2, with D perhaps matching TRBD2 (5 bases). This CDR3 is 13 amino acids long. CDR1 is SQVTM and CDR2 is ANQGSEA in the germline V gene. V lost 7 bases and J 4 bases, leaving 13 bases between the germline ends. The CDR3 sequence: CSARPGVTGELFF. The CDR3 DNA reads TGCAGCGCCCGCCCCGGGGTCACCGGGGAGCTGTTTTTT.

On this clone itself: At one of its ends the junction is not consistent with the germline gene, which may arise from a read error. The chain combines TRBV5-3 with TRBJ1-2; D ambiguous. TRBV5-3 is placed among ORFs of uncertain function. The CDR3 is made up of 14 amino acids. The CDR3 region is CASSLMAYNYGYTF. The CDR3 nucleotides are TGTGCCAGCAGCTTGATGGCGTATAACTATGGCTACACCTTC.

The genes are TRBV19 and TRBJ2-3; no reliable D call. The germline gives CDR1 LNHDA, CDR2 SQIVND (reference sequence). The CDR3 loop spans 15 amino acids. The V end lost 2 bases, the J end lost 1 base, and 10 bases lay between the germline ends. CDR3 DNA sequence: TGTGCCAGTAGTATATCAGTTTTGGGCACAGATACGCAGTATTTT. Its translation is CASSISVLGTDTQYF.

The rearrangement uses TRBV27 and TRBJ2-7; D gene uncertain. The CDR3 extends over 16 amino acids. Germline V gene lookup returns CDR1 MNHEY and CDR2 SMNVEV (reference sequence). V shed 1 base and J shed 0 bases, with 13 bases lying between them. The CDR3 spells CASSLLTATGSYEQYF. CDR3 nucleotides: TGTGCCAGCAGTTTATTAACCGCGACGGGCTCCTACGAGCAGTACTTC.

The V call is TRBV5-4, the J call TRBJ2-7; 8 bases map to TRBD2. V trimming: 0 bases; J trimming: 4 bases; junction bases outside the gene matches: 3. Germline CDR1 and CDR2: SGHNT and YYREEE (reference sequence). This CDR3 is 14 amino acids long. As DNA, the CDR3 is TGTGCCAGCAGCTTGGTTAGCGGGGATTACGAGCAGTACTTC. This encodes CASSLVSGDYEQYF.

The rearrangement uses TRBV7-4 and TRBJ1-2; D is uncertain. V dropped 5 bases and J dropped 5 bases, with 12 bases sitting between them. Germline V gives CDR1 SGHVT, CDR2 SQSDAQ. CDR3 size: 13 residues. CDR3 nucleotides: TGTGCCAGCAGCGCTTGGACTCCTTATGGCTACACCTTC. It is translated as CASSAWTPYGYTF.

This chain links TRBV6-6 with TRBJ1-2; D perhaps matches TRBD1 (5 bases). The V and J ends lost 2 bases and 5 bases respectively, with 9 bases between them. Germline V gives CDR1 MNHNY, CDR2 SVGAGI (reference sequence). This CDR3 is 13 amino acids long. The CDR3 region is CASSYTQGYGYTF. In DNA, the CDR3 is TGTGCCAGCAGTTACACTCAGGGATATGGCTACACCTTC.

The chain links TRBV2 to TRBJ1-4, with a possible D match to TRBD1 (6 bases). Between the trimmed V and J ends, which lost 6 bases and 8 bases, there was a span of 22 bases. The CDR3 is 16 residues long. Germline CDR1 reads SNHLY; CDR2 reads FYNNEI. CDR3 sequence (DNA): TGTGCCAGCAGACAAACGTTAACAGGGAGGAGGGAAAAACTGTTTTTT. This sequence encodes CASRQTLTGRREKLFF.

V gene TRBV14 combines with J gene TRBJ2-7; D is possibly TRBD1 or TRBD2 (5 bases each). V shed 4 bases and J shed 9 bases, with 19 bases lying between them. The CDR3 runs to 14 residues. CDR1 is SGHDN and CDR2 is FVKESK in the germline V gene. The chain's CDR3 is CASSRPGPIMWQYF. CDR3 nucleotides: TGTGCCAGCAGCCGACCGGGGCCCATCATGTGGCAGTACTTC.

Details on this clone: Because the CDR3 is missing its conserved closing phenylalanine or tryptophan, this is likely a read error. The DNA is omitted, as the CDR3 cannot be located on it reliably, and the CDR3 follows TCRdb's listing. The V call is TRBV27, the J call TRBJ1-1; TRBD1 was called by the table and not checked on the DNA. CDR1 MNHEY and CDR2 SMNVEV come from the germline V gene (reference sequence). A total of 10 residues make up the CDR3, ends included. The CDR3 loop reads CASSLTGTVY.

V and J are TRBV9 and TRBJ2-3; the match to TRBD2 covers 9 bases. CDR3 length: 16 amino acids. The V and J ends lost 2 bases and 1 base, in that order; junction bases with no gene match: 5. Germline CDR1 is SGDLS and CDR2 is YYNGEE. The CDR3 nucleotides read TGTGCCAGCAGCGTTGGTTTAGCGGGGGGCACAGATACGCAGTATTTT. Translated: CASSVGLAGGTDTQYF.

The rearrangement links TRBV4-1 to TRBJ2-7; D unresolved. Trimming took off 0 bases at V and 5 bases at J, with 11 bases between the two ends. Germline-derived CDR1 and CDR2 are MGHRA and YSYEKL. The length of the CDR3 is 14 residues. The CDR3 is CASSQEGLNHEQYF. The CDR3 DNA is TGCGCCAGCAGCCAAGAGGGCCTAAACCACGAGCAGTACTTC.

The chain couples TRBV27 to TRBJ2-7; D tentatively fits TRBD1 or TRBD2 (5 bases each). The ends were cut back, 1 base at V and 2 bases at J, with 9 bases in the middle. This CDR3 spans 14 amino acids. The V gene's germline CDR1 is MNHEY and CDR2 SMNVEV (reference sequence). The CDR3, as DNA: TGTGCCAGCAGTTTATACGGGACGGCCTACGAGCAGTACTTC. This codes for CASSLYGTAYEQYF.

The chain carries TRBV11-2 and TRBJ2-1; 7 nucleotides agree with TRBD2. The CDR3 has 15 amino acids. The V gene end was trimmed by 2 bases and the J gene end by 7 bases; junction bases not matched to a gene: 8. Germline V gives CDR1 SGHAT, CDR2 FQNNGV. The CDR3 bases are TGTGCCAGCAGCTTAAGGGCAGGGCGGGGGAATGAGCAGTTCTTC. This translates into CASSLRAGRGNEQFF. Based on the CDR3 plus reference TRBV11-2 and TRBJ2-1, the full variable domain is EAGVAQSPRYKIIEKRQSVAFWCNPISGHATLYWYQQILGQGPKLLIQFQNNGVVDDSQLPKDRFSAERLKGVDSTLKIQPAKLEDSAVYLCASSLRAGRGNEQFFGPGTRLTVL.

This clone was observed a few times. This chain uses TRBV9 with TRBJ2-1; D is possibly TRBD1 or TRBD2 (5 bases each). The CDR3 has 15 residues. V dropped 3 bases and J dropped 0 bases, with 10 bases sitting between them. Germline V CDR1 and CDR2: SGDLS, YYNGEE. CDR3 DNA sequence: TGTGCCAGCAGCGAGGGGACGGGCTCCTACAATGAGCAGTTCTTC. This encodes CASSEGTGSYNEQFF.

This chain links TRBV7-8 with TRBJ2-3; no clear D. The ends were cut back, 2 bases at V and 5 bases at J, with 8 bases in the middle. The CDR3 sequence is 13 residues long. CDR1 and CDR2 from the germline V gene are SGHVS and FQNEAQ. DNA for the CDR3: TGTGCCAGCAGCTTATGGGTGGGAGATACGCAGTATTTT. Residues: CASSLWVGDTQYF.

The chain uses TRBV6-1 and TRBJ1-2; D is undetermined. V was trimmed by 3 bases and J by 3 bases, leaving 2 bases between them. Looked up from germline, CDR1 is MNHNS and CDR2 is SASEGT. CDR3 length: 11 amino acids. This CDR3 reads CASSEYYGYTF. CDR3 DNA sequence: TGTGCCAGCAGTGAGTACTATGGCTACACCTTC.

V is TRBV7-9 and J is TRBJ2-7, with 7 bases that match TRBD2. The germline gives CDR1 SEHNR, CDR2 FQNEAQ (reference sequence). The V gene end was trimmed by 6 bases and the J gene end by 6 bases; junction bases not matched to a gene: 8. This CDR3 is built from 13 residues. CDR3 in amino acids: CASRSGREFEQYF. CDR3 sequence (DNA): TGTGCCAGCAGAAGTGGGCGGGAGTTCGAGCAGTACTTC.